The 13 T cell receptor beta chains below were found in one sample sequenced in a study of T-cell reconstitution after alpha-beta-depleted transplantation in children. The TCRbeta library incorporated unique molecular identifiers. TCRdb re-called the PCR reads through MiXCR, storing one row per CDR3 protein. The repertoire has 250,000 to 300,000 distinct CDR3 sequences, around 10% of them found once; the top ten carry around 7.5%. Sequencing was performed on PBMCs, taken before TCRalphabeta/CD19-depleted stem cell transplant. These receptors came from a boy in the first two years of life with acute myeloid leukemia, due to receive a stem cell transplant.

This clonotype appeared many times. This rearrangement joins TRBV6-5 to TRBJ2-7; 9 bases agree with TRBD1. The CDR3 has 15 residues. Trimming at V came to 4 bases and at J to 9 bases, leaving 13 bases not matched to a gene. Germline-derived CDR1 and CDR2 are MNHEY and SVGAGI. CDR3 amino acids: CASSSSGQGLRGQYF. CDR3 nucleotide sequence: TGTGCCAGCAGTTCCTCAGGACAGGGGTTACGAGGGCAGTACTTC.

This clonotype occurred many times. The J gene is TRBJ2-1, the V gene TRBV29-1, with D maybe TRBD1 (6 bases). This CDR3 comprises 13 residues. Germline V gene lookup returns CDR1 SQVTM and CDR2 ANQGSEA. V was clipped by 4 bases and J by 15 bases, with 22 bases between them. The CDR3 sequence is CSVVRGMIGDGFF. The CDR3 DNA reads as TGCAGCGTTGTGAGGGGGATGATCGGCGACGGGTTCTTC.

This rearrangement joins TRBV12-3 or TRBV12-4 to TRBJ2-3; maybe TRBD1 (7 bases). The V end lost 3 bases, the J end lost 2 bases, and 21 bases lay between the germline ends. The CDR3 is made up of 18 amino acids. For the CDR3, the DNA is TGTGCCAGCAGTTTGGACGTATTAGCGGACAGGTCCACAGATACGCAGTATTTT. It specifies CASSLDVLADRSTDTQYF.

V gene TRBV7-2 combines with J gene TRBJ2-5; 8 bases match TRBD2. Germline lookup yields CDR1 SGHTA and CDR2 FQGNSA. J lost 5 bases, V lost 5 bases, and 10 bases had no gene match. This CDR3 comprises 15 residues. CDR3 region: CASSTRPTSVETQYF. CDR3 nucleotide sequence: TGTGCCAGCAGCACCAGGCCGACTAGCGTCGAGACCCAGTACTTC.

This clonotype has ten or more counts. This chain joins TRBV7-8 and TRBJ2-7; D uncertain. This CDR3 is 15 amino acids long. Trimming removed 1 base from V and 2 bases from J, with 12 bases in between. Looked up from germline, CDR1 is SGHVS and CDR2 is FQNEAQ. The CDR3 region is CASSLDSFRAYEQYF. CDR3 DNA sequence: TGTGCCAGCAGCTTAGATTCGTTCCGGGCCTACGAGCAGTACTTC.

A note on this clonotype: This may be a read error, as it is one base from a much larger clone. The chain joins TRBV28 to TRBJ1-2; maybe TRBD1 (5 bases). The CDR3 loop spans 19 amino acids. V gave up 3 bases and J gave up 4 bases, with 27 bases separating them. CDR1 is MDHEN, CDR2 SYDVKM, per germline. CDR3 in DNA: TGTGCCAGCAGTTTGGATCCAAGCGACGGGGCCCTAGCTACCTATGGCTACACCTTC. Translated: CASSLDPSDGALATYGYTF.

This clonotype came up many times. The rearrangement joins TRBV7-9 to TRBJ2-7, with 8 bases aligning to TRBD2. The CDR3 length is 16 residues. Germline loops: CDR1 SEHNR, CDR2 FQNEAQ (reference sequence). With 5 bases clipped from V and 5 bases from J, the junction kept 14 bases outside the gene matches. CDR3 region: CASSPGVRGESHEQYF. In nucleotides, the CDR3 is TGTGCCAGCAGCCCAGGGGTGCGGGGGGAGTCCCACGAGCAGTACTTC.

This clonotype was detected a few times. Here the CDR3 reads CSVASGGPRFTQYF. CDR3 bases: TGCAGTGTGGCTAGCGGGGGTCCAAGGTTCACCCAGTACTTC. The chain employs TRBV20-1 and TRBJ2-5; 10 positions match TRBD2. The V gene's germline CDR1 is DFQATT and CDR2 SNEGSKA (reference sequence). The V segment lost 7 bases and the J segment 8 bases; nucleotides outside the gene matches: 13. The CDR3 totals 14 residues.

This sequence joins TRBV10-2 and TRBJ2-7; 7 bases are shared with TRBD2. The length of the CDR3 is 14 residues. With 3 bases clipped from V and 1 base from J, the junction kept 3 bases outside the gene matches. Germline assignment: CDR1 WSHSY and CDR2 SAAADI. CDR3 DNA: TGCGCCAGCAGTGACGGGGGGATGTCCTACGAGCAGTACTTC. Protein product: CASSDGGMSYEQYF.

The chain recombines TRBV18 with TRBJ1-5; TRBD1 might be the D (5 bases). The CDR3 is 16 amino acids. CDR1 is KGHSH, CDR2 LQKENI, per germline. Trimming removed 0 bases from V and 0 bases from J, with 9 bases in between. The DNA of the CDR3 is TGTGCCAGCTCACCACCAGGGGTTTATAGCAATCAGCCCCAGCATTTT. Protein: CASSPPGVYSNQPQHF.

This clonotype was recorded many times. The chain employs TRBV6-5 and TRBJ2-3; 8 bases are shared with TRBD2. J lost 0 bases, V lost 2 bases, and 10 bases had no gene match. This CDR3 comprises 18 residues. Germline CDR1 and CDR2: MNHEY and SVGAGI. CDR3 nucleotide sequence: TGTGCCAGCAGTTACCCCCATCTGACTAGCGCTAGCACAGATACGCAGTATTTT. This translates into CASSYPHLTSASTDTQYF.

This clonotype was detected a few times. J is TRBJ1-2 and V is TRBV11-2; no definite D call. With 2 bases removed from V and 2 bases from J, the gap between germline ends came to 12 bases. CDR1 and CDR2 from the germline V gene are SGHAT and FQNNGV. The CDR3 runs 15 residues. The CDR3 DNA is TGTGCCAGCAGCTTACCTCGGACGGGGAACTATGGCTACACCTTC. Its protein is CASSLPRTGNYGYTF.

This clonotype was recorded many times. This CDR3 reads CASSVLAGPTGNEQFF. In DNA, the CDR3 is TGTGCCAGCAGCGTACTAGCGGGTCCCACGGGGAATGAGCAGTTCTTC. The J gene is TRBJ2-1, the V gene TRBV11-3; 9 nucleotides line up with TRBD2. The CDR3 extends over 16 amino acids. Losses at the gene ends were 5 bases for V and 7 bases for J; bases not matched to a gene: 12. Looked up from germline, CDR1 is SGHNT and CDR2 is YENEEA.